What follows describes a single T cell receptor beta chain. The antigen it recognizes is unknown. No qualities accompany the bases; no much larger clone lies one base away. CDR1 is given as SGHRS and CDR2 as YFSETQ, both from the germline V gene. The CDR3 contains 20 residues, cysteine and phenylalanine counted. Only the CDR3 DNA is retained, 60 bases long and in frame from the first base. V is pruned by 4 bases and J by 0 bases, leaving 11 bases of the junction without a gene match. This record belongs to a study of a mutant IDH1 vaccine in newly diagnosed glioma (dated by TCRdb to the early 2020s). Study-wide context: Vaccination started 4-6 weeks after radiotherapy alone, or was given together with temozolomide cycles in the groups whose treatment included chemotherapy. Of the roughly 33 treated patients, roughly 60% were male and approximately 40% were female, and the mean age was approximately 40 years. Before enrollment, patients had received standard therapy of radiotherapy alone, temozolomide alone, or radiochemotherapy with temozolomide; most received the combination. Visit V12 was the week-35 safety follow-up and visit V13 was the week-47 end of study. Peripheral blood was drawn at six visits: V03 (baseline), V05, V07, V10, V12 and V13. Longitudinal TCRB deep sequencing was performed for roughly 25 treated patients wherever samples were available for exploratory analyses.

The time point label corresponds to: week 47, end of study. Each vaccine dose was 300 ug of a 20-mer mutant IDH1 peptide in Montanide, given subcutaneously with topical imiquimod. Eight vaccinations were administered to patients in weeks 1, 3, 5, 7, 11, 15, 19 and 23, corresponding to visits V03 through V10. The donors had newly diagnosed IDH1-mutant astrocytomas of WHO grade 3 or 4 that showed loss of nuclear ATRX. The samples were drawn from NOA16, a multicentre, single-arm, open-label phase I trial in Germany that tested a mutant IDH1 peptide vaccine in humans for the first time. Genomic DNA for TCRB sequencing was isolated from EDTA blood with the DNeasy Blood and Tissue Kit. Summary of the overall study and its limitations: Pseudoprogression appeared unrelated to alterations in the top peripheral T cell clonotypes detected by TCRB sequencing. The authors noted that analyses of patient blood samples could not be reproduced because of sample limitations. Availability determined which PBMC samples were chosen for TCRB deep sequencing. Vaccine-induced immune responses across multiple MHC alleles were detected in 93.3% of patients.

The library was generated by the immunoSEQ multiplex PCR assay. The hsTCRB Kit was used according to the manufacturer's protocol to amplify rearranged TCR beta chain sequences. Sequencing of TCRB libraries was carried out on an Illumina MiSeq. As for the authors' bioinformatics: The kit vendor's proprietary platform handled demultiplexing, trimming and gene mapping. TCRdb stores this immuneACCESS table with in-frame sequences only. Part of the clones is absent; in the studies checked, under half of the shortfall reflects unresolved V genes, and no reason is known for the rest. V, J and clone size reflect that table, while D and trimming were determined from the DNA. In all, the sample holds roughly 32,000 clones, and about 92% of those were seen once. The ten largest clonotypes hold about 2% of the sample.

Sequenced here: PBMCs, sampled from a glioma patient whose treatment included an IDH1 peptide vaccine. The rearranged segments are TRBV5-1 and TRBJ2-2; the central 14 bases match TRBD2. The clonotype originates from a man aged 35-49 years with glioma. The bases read TGCGCCAGCAGCCGGACTAGCGGGGGGCCAGCTATATCGAACACCGGGGAGCTGTTTTTT. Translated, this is CASSRTSGGPAISNTGELFF.